This T cell receptor (beta chain) was captured by sequencing in a study of cytomegalovirus exposure and HLA in healthy donors. Study-wide context: In a previous analysis, approximately 110 million unique TCR beta sequences were found from some 200 million T cells. Study conclusions and caveats: In a later analysis, common viral pathogens appeared linked to several of the most significant clusters. Researchers reported from a later analysis that most CMV-associated TCR beta chains appeared HLA-restricted. The study labeled roughly 160 TCR beta chains cytomegalovirus-associated.

Researchers ran the PCR with 60 Vbeta and 13 Jbeta primers. Assay: immunoSEQ multiplex PCR; the TCRdb copy retains only in-frame clones and omits some. This sample has 140,000 to 150,000 clones, with over 75% found just once. In germline, CDR1 is LNHDA, CDR2 SQIVND (reference sequence). The CDR3 is 16 residues long. The V and J ends lost 10 bases and 6 bases, in that order; junction bases with no gene match: 14. As regards this clone: As yet, its antigen is unknown.

Input material: PBMCs. This chain links TRBV19 with TRBJ1-5; TRBD1 matches 11 bases. The sequence derives from a woman aged 30 to 39 in good health and CMV-seronegative. In DNA form, the CDR3 reads TGTGCCACCACCACTCTCCCGGGACAGGGGGGTCAGCCCCAGCATTTT. It is translated as CATTTLPGQGGQPQHF.